This passage covers 17 T cell receptor beta chains from one sample sequenced in a study of T cells in Graves' hyperthyroidism and ophthalmopathy. TCR beta CDR3 sequences were amplified from RNA transcripts. The TCR CDR3 was amplified in a first-round RT-PCR using the HTBI primer set. TCRdb re-analysed the multiplex PCR reads in MiXCR, keeping a single row per CDR3 protein. The sample yields under 700,000 distinct CDR3 sequences, over 15% seen once. Sequenced: blood. The receptors stem from a young woman with Graves' hyperthyroidism.

The chain couples TRBV20-1 to TRBJ1-4; possible D gene TRBD1, 5 bases. Trimming took off 0 bases at V and 3 bases at J, with 14 bases between the two ends. Looked up from germline, CDR1 is DFQATT and CDR2 is SNEGSKA (reference sequence). The CDR3 totals 16 residues. The CDR3 nucleotides read TGCAGTGCTAGAGACCCAAGACAGTGGTCTAATGAAAAACTGTTTTTT. This gives the protein CSARDPRQWSNEKLFF.

This chain uses TRBV10-2 with TRBJ1-5, with a tentative D call TRBD1 (5 bases). Trimming removed 4 bases at V and 5 bases at J, with 12 bases between. There are 14 residues in the CDR3. The V gene's germline CDR1 is WSHSY and CDR2 SAAADI. CDR3 bases: TGCGCCAGCAGTGTCGACAGCCTGGATCAGCCCCAGCATTTT. This gives the protein CASSVDSLDQPQHF.

The table lists this clonotype with many counts. This CDR3 is CASSLQLAKNIQYF. As DNA, the CDR3 is TGTGCCAGCAGCTTACAGCTAGCCAAAAACATTCAGTACTTC. The chain has TRBV7-2 and TRBJ2-4, with D uncertain. Trimming removed 2 bases at V and 0 bases at J, with 5 bases between. The CDR3 loop spans 14 amino acids. Germline CDR1 and CDR2: SGHTA and FQGNSA.

This clonotype showed up just a few times. A much larger clonotype is one base distant, so this may be a read error. The chain uses TRBV28 and TRBJ1-5; the D gene is possibly TRBD1 (5 bases). Deletions cut 11 bases from V and 6 bases from J, with 20 bases between. Germline CDR1 reads MDHEN; CDR2 reads SYDVKM. The CDR3 runs to 14 residues. The CDR3, as DNA: TGTGCCGGCGGGGGGGGTTCTAAGGGTCAGCCCCAGCATTTT. Translated: CAGGGGSKGQPQHF.

This clonotype was detected only a few times. The CDR3 bases are TGCGCCAGCAGCCAGAGACAGGGGGCCTACGAGCAGTACTTC. This translates into CASSQRQGAYEQYF. The chain has TRBV4-3 and TRBJ2-7, with 9 bases lining up with TRBD1. Germline CDR1 is LGHNA and CDR2 is YSLEER. Trimming took 3 bases from V and 2 from J; bases not matched to a gene: 2. This CDR3 contains 14 residues.

As regards this clonotype: The junction does not match germline at one end; this may be a read error. The chain couples TRBV7-2 to TRBJ2-5, with 9 nucleotides matching TRBD2. Germline V gene lookup returns CDR1 SGHTA and CDR2 FQGNSA. The CDR3 is 16 residues long. CDR3 loop: CASSFRLAGEGEAQYF. The DNA for the CDR3 is TGTGCCAGCAGCTTTCGGTTAGCGGGGGAGGGAGAGGCCCAGTACTTC.

The chain couples TRBV6-2 or TRBV6-3 to TRBJ2-7, with D tentatively TRBD1 (5 bases). This CDR3 has 13 amino acids. V lost 5 bases to trimming and J lost 3 bases, with 11 bases between them. CDR1 MNHEY and CDR2 SVGEGT come from the germline V gene. The CDR3 reads CASSRREFYEQYF. The CDR3, as DNA: TGTGCCAGCAGTCGCAGGGAATTCTACGAGCAGTACTTC.

For the CDR3, the DNA is TGTGCCACCAGTGACCGGGACCAACAATACTTC. Amino acid sequence: CATSDRDQQYF. The rearrangement joins TRBV24-1 to TRBJ2-7; D assignment may be TRBD1 or TRBD2 (5 bases each). The length of the CDR3 is 11 residues. The germline V and J ends were trimmed by 4 bases and 13 bases, with 13 bases remaining between them. CDR1 is KGHDR, CDR2 SFDVKD, per germline.

This clonotype showed up many times. V gene TRBV13 combines with J gene TRBJ2-2; TRBD2 matches at 7 bases. The CDR3 runs to 13 residues. V dropped 6 bases and J dropped 6; count of bases not matched to a gene: 4. The germline CDR1 and CDR2 sequences are PRHDT and FYEKMQ (reference sequence). The CDR3 DNA sequence: TGTGCCAGCAGGCGGGAGAAGGCCGGGGAGCTGTTTTTT. It yields the protein CASRREKAGELFF.

This clonotype showed up just a few times. The rearrangement uses TRBV19 and TRBJ1-2; no reliable D call. The germline V gene encodes CDR1 LNHDA and CDR2 SQIVND (reference sequence). V was clipped by 2 bases and J by 6 bases, with 13 bases between them. The CDR3 spans 14 residues. CDR3 loop: CASSITAVEDGYTF. Written as DNA, the CDR3 is TGTGCCAGTAGTATAACGGCAGTGGAAGATGGCTACACCTTC.

In this sample, this clonotype turned up many times. This rearrangement joins TRBV7-2 to TRBJ1-2; D possibly corresponds to TRBD1 (6 bases). V lost 5 bases and J lost 6, with 16 bases in between. Germline CDR1 and CDR2: SGHTA and FQGNSA. The CDR3 is made up of 14 amino acids. The CDR3: CASSPTGRRDGYTF. CDR3 nucleotides: TGTGCCAGCAGCCCCACAGGGCGGAGAGATGGCTACACCTTC.

This clonotype has a count of ten or more. The V call is TRBV7-8, the J call TRBJ2-7; no firm D call. The CDR3 has 11 residues. V was cut by 1 base and J by 7 bases, with 5 bases left in between. Germline lookup yields CDR1 SGHVS and CDR2 FQNEAQ. The CDR3 sequence is CASSLDKEQYF. The CDR3, as DNA: TGTGCCAGCAGCTTAGACAAGGAGCAGTACTTC.

This clonotype was seen only a few times. The CDR3: CATNQGRRGGVTDTQYF. In DNA, the CDR3 is TGTGCCACCAACCAGGGGCGCAGGGGCGGTGTGACAGATACGCAGTATTTT. J is TRBJ2-3 and V is TRBV19; a weak D match, TRBD1 (6 bases). Trimming pared 10 bases from V and 3 bases from J, leaving 26 bases between. The germline V gene has CDR1 LNHDA and CDR2 SQIVND (reference sequence). The CDR3 sequence is 17 residues long.

Comments on this clonotype: This may arise from a read error, as a much more abundant clone is one base away. The chain carries TRBV20-1 and TRBJ1-4, with 7 bases aligning to TRBD1. Germline assignment: CDR1 DFQATT and CDR2 SNEGSKA (reference sequence). The CDR3 runs to 16 residues. The CDR3, as DNA: TGCAGTGCCCGACAGGGAGCCATGCTAACTAATGAAAATCTGTTTTTT. This translates into CSARQGAMLTNENLFF.

This clonotype was seen many times. This chain uses TRBV29-1 with TRBJ2-7; a weak D match, TRBD1 (5 bases). The germline CDR1 and CDR2 sequences are SQVTM and ANQGSEA. There are 11 residues in the CDR3. Trimming shortened V by 4 bases and J by 2 bases, and 6 bases separated the two germline ends. CDR3: CSVGQTYEQYF. CDR3 sequence (DNA): TGCAGCGTTGGACAGACCTACGAGCAGTACTTC.

The J gene is TRBJ1-5, the V gene TRBV5-8, with 7 bases matching TRBD1. CDR3 length: 16 residues. CDR1 and CDR2 (germline): SGHTS, YDEGEE. After removal of 3 bases from V and 1 base from J, the junction contained 7 bases not matched to a gene. The CDR3 protein is CASSYYFRGSNQPQHF. CDR3 nucleotide sequence: TGTGCCAGCAGCTATTACTTCAGGGGGAGCAATCAGCCCCAGCATTTT.

A few counts support this clonotype. The chain links TRBV11-3 to TRBJ2-2; 14 bases align to TRBD2. The germline CDR1 and CDR2 sequences are SGHNT and YENEEA. V shed 4 bases and J 6 bases; nucleotides not matched to a gene: 4. This CDR3 has 16 residues. The CDR3 here is CASSSGTSGSSGELFF. In nucleotides, the CDR3 is TGTGCCAGCAGCTCCGGGACTAGCGGGAGCTCCGGGGAGCTGTTTTTT.